This TCR beta chain was documented in a study of blood T cell repertoires in COVID-19. Data came from immunoSEQ multiplex PCR; TCRdb stores just in-frame clones and leaves some out. In the table there are roughly 290,000 clones, around 88% of which are singletons. V shed 6 bases, J shed 0 bases, and the junction held 14 bases outside the gene matches. The length of the CDR3 is 18 residues. Germline V gives CDR1 MNHEY, CDR2 SMNVEV (reference sequence). V usage is TRBV27 and J usage is TRBJ2-3, with 8 bases identical to TRBD1. This receptor was obtained from a man aged 30-40 years with acute or convalescent COVID-19. Sequences were obtained from peripheral blood. The CDR3 loop reads CASSHYRGSFSSTDTQYF. The CDR3 nucleotides are TGTGCCAGCAGCCATTACAGGGGGTCCTTCTCTAGCACAGATACGCAGTATTTT.